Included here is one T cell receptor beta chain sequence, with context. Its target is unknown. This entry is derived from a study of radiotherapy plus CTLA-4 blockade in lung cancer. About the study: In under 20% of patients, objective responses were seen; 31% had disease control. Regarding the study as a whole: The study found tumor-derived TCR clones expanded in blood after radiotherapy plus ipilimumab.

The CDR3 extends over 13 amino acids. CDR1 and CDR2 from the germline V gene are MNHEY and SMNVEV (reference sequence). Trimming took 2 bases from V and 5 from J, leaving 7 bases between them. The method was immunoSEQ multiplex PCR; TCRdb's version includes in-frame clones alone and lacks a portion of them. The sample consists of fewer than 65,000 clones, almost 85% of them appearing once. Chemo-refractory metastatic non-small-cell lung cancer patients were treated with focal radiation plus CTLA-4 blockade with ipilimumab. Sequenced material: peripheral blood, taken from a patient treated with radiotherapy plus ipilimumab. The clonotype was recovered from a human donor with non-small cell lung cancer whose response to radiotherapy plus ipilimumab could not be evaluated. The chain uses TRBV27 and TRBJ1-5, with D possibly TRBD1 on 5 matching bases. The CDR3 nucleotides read TGTGCCAGCAGTTTAAGCAGGGATCAGCCCCAGCATTTT. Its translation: CASSLSRDQPQHF.